This T cell receptor (beta chain) was captured by sequencing in a study of identical twins. Study results and caveats: Conclusions rested on cross-sectional statistics rather than following the same donors. Analyses of zero insertions could be partly confounded by invariant MAIT and iNKT cells.

Many counts were recorded for this clonotype. The antigen remains undetermined. Donors were all healthy Caucasians. Germline values: CDR1 SGHKS, CDR2 YYEKEE (reference sequence). J was trimmed by 2 bases and V by 1 base; bases with no gene match: 11. This CDR3 is 18 amino acids long. A template switching step contributed a universal primer site, while unique molecular identifiers were present in the cDNA. MiXCR, applied by TCRdb to the 5' RACE reads, yields one record per CDR3 protein. The repertoire holds 700,000 or so distinct CDR3 sequences, with more than 6.5% as singletons. The sample was also reused in another study, on yellow fever vaccine responses in identical twins.

The chain recombines TRBV5-5 with TRBJ2-3; 9 nucleotides line up with TRBD2. Source material: PBMCs. The receptor's source is a woman aged 18 to 35 in good health. CDR3 nucleotide sequence: TGTGCCAGCAGCTTGACCCACCTCCGGACTAGCGCCACAGATACGCAGTATTTT. Amino acid sequence: CASSLTHLRTSATDTQYF.